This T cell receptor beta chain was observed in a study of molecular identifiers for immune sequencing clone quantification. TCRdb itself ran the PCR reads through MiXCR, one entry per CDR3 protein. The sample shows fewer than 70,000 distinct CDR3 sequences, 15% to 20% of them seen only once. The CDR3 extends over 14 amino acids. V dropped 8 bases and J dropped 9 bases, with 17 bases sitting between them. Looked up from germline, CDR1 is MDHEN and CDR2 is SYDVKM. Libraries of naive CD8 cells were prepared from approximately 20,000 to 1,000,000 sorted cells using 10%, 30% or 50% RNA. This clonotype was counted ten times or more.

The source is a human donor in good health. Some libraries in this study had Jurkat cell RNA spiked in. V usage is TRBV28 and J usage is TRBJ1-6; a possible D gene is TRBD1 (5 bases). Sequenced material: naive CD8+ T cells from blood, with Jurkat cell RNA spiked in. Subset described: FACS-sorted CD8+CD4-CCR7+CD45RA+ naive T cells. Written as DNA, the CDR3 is TGTGCCAGCGGGCCCTTCGCTGGGGCTTCACCCCTCCACTTT. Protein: CASGPFAGASPLHF. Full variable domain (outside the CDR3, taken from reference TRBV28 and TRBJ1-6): DVKVTQSSRYLVKRTGEKVFLECVQDMDHENMFWYRQDPGLGLRLIYFSYDVKMKEKGDIPEGYSVSREKKERFSLILESASTNQTSMYLCASGPFAGASPLHFGNGTRLTVT.